The clone carrying this TCR beta chain was observed at least ten times. The record originates from a study of T cells in Graves' hyperthyroidism and ophthalmopathy. The investigators amplified TCR beta CDR3 regions from RNA transcripts. HTBI primers were the set used in a first-round RT-PCR of the TCR CDR3. One entry per CDR3 protein results from TCRdb running MiXCR on the multiplex PCR reads. The sample contains some 340,000 distinct CDR3 sequences, roughly 15% of which appear only once. V lost 0 bases to trimming and J lost 5 bases, with 4 bases between them. The length of the CDR3 is 12 residues. Per the germline V gene, CDR1 is LNHNV and CDR2 is YYDKDF (reference sequence).

The chain carries TRBV15 and TRBJ2-5, with D uncertain. The TCR was taken from a woman aged 40 to 50 with Graves' ophthalmopathy. Sequenced material: blood. CDR3 nucleotide sequence: TGTGCCACCAGCAGAGATCTTGAGACCCAGTACTTC. It is translated as CATSRDLETQYF.